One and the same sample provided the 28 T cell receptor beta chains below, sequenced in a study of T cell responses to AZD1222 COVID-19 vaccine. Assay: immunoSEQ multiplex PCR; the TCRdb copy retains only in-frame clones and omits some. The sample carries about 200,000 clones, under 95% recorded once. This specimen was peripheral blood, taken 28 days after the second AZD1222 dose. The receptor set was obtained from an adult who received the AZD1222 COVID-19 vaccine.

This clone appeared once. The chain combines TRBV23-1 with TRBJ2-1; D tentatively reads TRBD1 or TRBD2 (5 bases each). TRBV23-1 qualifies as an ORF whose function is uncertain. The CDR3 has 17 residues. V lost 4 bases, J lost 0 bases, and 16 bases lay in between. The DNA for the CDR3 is TGCGCCAGCAGTCGCCGGGACCGAACCTGCTCCTACAATGAGCAGTTCTTC. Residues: CASSRRDRTCSYNEQFF.

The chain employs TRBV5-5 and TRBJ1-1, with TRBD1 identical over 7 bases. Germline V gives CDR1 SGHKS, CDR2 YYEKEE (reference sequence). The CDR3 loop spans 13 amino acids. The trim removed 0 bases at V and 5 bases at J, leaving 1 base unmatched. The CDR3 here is CASSLGRGTEAFF. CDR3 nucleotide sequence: TGTGCCAGCAGCTTGGGCAGGGGGACTGAAGCTTTCTTT.

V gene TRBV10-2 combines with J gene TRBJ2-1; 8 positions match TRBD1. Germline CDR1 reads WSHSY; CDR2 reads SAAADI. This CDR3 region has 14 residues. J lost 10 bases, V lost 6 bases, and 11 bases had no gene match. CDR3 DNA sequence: TGCGCCAGCAGCCGGGACAGGAGTCTAGGGGAGCAGTTCTTC. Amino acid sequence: CASSRDRSLGEQFF.

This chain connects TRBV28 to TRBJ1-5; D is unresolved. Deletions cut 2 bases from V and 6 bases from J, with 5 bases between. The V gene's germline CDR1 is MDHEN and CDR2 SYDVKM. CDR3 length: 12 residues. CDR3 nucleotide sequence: TGTGCCAGCAGTTTAATGAGTCAGCCCCAGCATTTT. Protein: CASSLMSQPQHF.

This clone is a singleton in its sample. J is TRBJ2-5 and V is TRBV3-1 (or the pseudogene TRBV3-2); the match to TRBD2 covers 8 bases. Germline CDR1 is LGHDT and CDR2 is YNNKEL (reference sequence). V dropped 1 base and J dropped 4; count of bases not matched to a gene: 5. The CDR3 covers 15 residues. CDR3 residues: CASSQAGGAVETQYF. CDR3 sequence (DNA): TGTGCCAGCAGCCAAGCGGGGGGGGCGGTAGAGACCCAGTACTTC.

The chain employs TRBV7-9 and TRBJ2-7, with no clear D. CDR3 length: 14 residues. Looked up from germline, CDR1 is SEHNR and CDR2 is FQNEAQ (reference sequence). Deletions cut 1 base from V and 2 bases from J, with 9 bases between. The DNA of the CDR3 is TGTGCCAGCAGCTTAGGTAGGCAAACCTACGAGCAGTACTTC. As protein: CASSLGRQTYEQYF. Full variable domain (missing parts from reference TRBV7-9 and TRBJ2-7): DTGVSQNPRHKITKRGQNVTFRCDPISEHNRLYWYRQTLGQGPEFLTYFQNEAQLEKSRLLSDRFSAERPKGSFSTLEIQRTEQGDSAMYLCASSLGRQTYEQYFGPGTRLTVT.

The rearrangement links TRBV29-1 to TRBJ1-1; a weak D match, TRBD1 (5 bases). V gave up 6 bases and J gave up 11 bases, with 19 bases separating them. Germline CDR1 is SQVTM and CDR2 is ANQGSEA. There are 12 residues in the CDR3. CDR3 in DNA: TGCAGCGTCCGTGGACCAGGGAAGAGTGCTTTCTTT. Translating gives CSVRGPGKSAFF.

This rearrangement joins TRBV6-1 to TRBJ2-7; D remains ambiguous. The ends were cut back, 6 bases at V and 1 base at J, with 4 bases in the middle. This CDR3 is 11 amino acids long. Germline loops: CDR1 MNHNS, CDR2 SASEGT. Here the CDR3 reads CASRGSYEQYF. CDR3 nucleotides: TGTGCCAGCAGGGGGTCCTACGAGCAGTACTTC.

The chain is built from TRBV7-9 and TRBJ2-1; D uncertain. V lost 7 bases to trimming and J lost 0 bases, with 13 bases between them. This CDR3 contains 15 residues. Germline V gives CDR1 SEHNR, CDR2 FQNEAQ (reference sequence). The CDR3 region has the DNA TGTGCCAGCATCCTGTATGGAAGCTCCTACAATGAGCAGTTCTTC. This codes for CASILYGSSYNEQFF.

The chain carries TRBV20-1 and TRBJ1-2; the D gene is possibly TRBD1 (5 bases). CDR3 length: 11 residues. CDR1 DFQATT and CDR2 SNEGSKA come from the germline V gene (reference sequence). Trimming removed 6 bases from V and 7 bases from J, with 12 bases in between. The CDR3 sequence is CSARFGGGYTF. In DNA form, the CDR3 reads TGCAGTGCCCGATTCGGGGGTGGCTACACCTTC.

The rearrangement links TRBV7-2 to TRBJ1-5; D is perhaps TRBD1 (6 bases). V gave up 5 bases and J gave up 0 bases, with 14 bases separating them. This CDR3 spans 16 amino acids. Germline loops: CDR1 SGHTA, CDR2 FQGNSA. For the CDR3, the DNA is TGTGCCAGCAGCCCCGGGGGGCCTTATAGCAATCAGCCCCAGCATTTT. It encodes CASSPGGPYSNQPQHF. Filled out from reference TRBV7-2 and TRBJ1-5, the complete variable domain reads GAGVSQSPSNKVTEKGKDVELRCDPISGHTALYWYRQSLGQGLEFLIYFQGNSAPDKSGLPSDRFSAERTGGSVSTLTIQRTQQEDSAVYLCASSPGGPYSNQPQHFGDGTRLSIL.

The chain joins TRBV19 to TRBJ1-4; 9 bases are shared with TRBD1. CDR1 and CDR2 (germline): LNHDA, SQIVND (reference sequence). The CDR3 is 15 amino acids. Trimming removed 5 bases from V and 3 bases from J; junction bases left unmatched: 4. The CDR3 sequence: CASSPGTGPNEKLFF. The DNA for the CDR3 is TGTGCCAGTAGTCCCGGGACAGGGCCTAATGAAAAACTGTTTTTT.

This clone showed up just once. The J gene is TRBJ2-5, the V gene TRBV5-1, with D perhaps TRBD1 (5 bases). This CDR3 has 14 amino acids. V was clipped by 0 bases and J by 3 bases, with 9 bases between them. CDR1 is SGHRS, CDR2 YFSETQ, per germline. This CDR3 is CASSLAQAKETQYF. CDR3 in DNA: TGCGCCAGCAGCTTGGCACAGGCCAAAGAGACCCAGTACTTC.

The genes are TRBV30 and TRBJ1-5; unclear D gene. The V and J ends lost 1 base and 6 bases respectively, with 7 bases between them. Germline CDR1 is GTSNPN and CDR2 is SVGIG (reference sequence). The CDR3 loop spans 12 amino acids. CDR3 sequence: CAWSGSGQPQHF. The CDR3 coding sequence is TGTGCCTGGAGTGGTTCAGGTCAGCCCCAGCATTTT. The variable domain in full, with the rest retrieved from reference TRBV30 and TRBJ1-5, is SQTIHQWPATLVQPVGSPLSLECTVEGTSNPNLYWYRQAAGRGLQLLFYSVGIGQISSEVPQNLSASRPQDRQFILSSKKLLLSDSGFYLCAWSGSGQPQHFGDGTRLSIL.

In DNA form, the CDR3 reads TGCAGTGCTCCAAAGGACCCTGAAGCTTTCTTT. It is translated as CSAPKDPEAFF. The J gene is TRBJ1-1, the V gene TRBV20-1; D unclear. The CDR3 runs to 11 residues. V shed 5 bases and J shed 6 bases, with 10 bases lying between them. In germline, CDR1 is DFQATT, CDR2 SNEGSKA (reference sequence).

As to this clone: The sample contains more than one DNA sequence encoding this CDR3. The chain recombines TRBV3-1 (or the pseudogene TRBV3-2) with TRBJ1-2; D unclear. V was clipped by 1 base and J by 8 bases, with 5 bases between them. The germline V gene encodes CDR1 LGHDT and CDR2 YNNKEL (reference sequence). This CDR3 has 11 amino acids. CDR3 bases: TGTGCCAGCAGCCAAGGGAAAGGCTACACCTTC. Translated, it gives CASSQGKGYTF.

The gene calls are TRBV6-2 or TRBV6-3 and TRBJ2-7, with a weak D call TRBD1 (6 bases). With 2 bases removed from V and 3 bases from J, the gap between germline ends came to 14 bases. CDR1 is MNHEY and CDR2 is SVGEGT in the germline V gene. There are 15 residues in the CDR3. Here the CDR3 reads CASSYPGQNNYEQYF. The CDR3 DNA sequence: TGTGCCAGCAGTTACCCCGGACAGAATAACTACGAGCAGTACTTC.

The CDR3 DNA is TGTGCCAGCAGCCAAGGGGGGCAGGGGGCAAGTGGCTACACCTTC. Residues: CASSQGGQGASGYTF. The rearrangement joins TRBV9 to TRBJ1-2; TRBD1 matches 8 bases. The V segment lost 4 bases and the J segment 7 bases; nucleotides outside the gene matches: 12. From germline, CDR1 is SGDLS and CDR2 YYNGEE. This CDR3 is 15 amino acids long.

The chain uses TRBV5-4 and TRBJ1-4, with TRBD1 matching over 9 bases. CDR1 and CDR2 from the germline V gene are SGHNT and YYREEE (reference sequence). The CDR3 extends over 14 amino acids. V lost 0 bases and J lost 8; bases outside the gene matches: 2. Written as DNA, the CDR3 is TGTGCCAGCAGCTTGGACAGGGGGCAAGAAAAACTGTTTTTT. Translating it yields CASSLDRGQEKLFF.

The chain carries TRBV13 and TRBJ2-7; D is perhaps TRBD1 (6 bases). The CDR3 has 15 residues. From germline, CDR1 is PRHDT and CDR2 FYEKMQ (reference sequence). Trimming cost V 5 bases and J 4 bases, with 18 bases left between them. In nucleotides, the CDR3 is TGTGCCAGCAGCCCGCCGGGACACCTTATGTACGAGCAGTACTTC. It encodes CASSPPGHLMYEQYF.

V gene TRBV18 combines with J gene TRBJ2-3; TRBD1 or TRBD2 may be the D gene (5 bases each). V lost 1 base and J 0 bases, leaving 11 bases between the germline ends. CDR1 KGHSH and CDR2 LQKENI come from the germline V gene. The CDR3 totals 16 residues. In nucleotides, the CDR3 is TGTGCCAGCTCACCACAGGGACCTACTAGCACAGATACGCAGTATTTT. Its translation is CASSPQGPTSTDTQYF. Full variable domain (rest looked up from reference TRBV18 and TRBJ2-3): NAGVMQNPRHLVRRRGQEARLRCSPMKGHSHVYWYRQLPEEGLKFMVYLQKENIIDESGMPKERFSAEFPKEGPSILRIQQVVRGDSAAYFCASSPQGPTSTDTQYFGPGTRLTVL.

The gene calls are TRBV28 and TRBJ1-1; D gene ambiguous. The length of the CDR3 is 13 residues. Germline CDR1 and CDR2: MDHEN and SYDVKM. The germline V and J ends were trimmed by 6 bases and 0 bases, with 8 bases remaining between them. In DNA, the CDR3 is TGTGCCAGCAGCTCCCGTCTGAACACTGAAGCTTTCTTT. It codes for CASSSRLNTEAFF.

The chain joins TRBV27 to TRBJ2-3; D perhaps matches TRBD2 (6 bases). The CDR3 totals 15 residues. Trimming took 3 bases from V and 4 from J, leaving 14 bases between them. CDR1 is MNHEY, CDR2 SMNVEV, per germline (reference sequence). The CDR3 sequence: CASSFDSTGADTQYF. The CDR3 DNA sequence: TGTGCCAGCAGTTTCGACTCCACGGGGGCAGATACGCAGTATTTT.

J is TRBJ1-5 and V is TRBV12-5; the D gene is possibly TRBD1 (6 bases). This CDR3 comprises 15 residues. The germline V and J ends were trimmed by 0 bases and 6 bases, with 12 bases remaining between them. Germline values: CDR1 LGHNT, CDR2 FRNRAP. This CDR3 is CASGLVQGRAQPQHF. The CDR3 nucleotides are TGTGCTAGTGGTTTGGTACAGGGAAGGGCTCAGCCCCAGCATTTT.

The CDR3 DNA follows: TGTGCCAGCAGCGGGGGGACTAGCGGCAAAGAGACCCAGTACTTC. Translated: CASSGGTSGKETQYF. The chain combines TRBV7-9 with TRBJ2-5; 11 bases fit TRBD2. The CDR3 has 15 residues. V shed 5 bases and J 3 bases; nucleotides not matched to a gene: 5. CDR1 and CDR2 from the germline V gene are SEHNR and FQNEAQ (reference sequence).

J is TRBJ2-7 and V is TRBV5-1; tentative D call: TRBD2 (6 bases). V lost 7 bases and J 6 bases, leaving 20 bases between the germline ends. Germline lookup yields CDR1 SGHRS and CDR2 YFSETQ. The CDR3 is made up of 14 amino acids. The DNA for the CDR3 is TGCGCCAGCTCGCCGGTTAAAGGGGAGGCCGAGCAGTACTTC. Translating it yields CASSPVKGEAEQYF.

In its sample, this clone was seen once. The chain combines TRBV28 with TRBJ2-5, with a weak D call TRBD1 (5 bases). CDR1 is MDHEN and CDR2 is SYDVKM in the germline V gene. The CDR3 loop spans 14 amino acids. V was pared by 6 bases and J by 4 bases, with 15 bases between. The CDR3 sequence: CASRAHQGGETQYF. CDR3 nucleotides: TGTGCCAGCAGGGCCCATCAGGGCGGAGAGACCCAGTACTTC.

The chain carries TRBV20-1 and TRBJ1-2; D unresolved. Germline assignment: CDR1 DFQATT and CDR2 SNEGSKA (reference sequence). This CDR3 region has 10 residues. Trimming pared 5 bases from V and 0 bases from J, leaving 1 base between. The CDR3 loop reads CSAPNYGYTF. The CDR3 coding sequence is TGCAGTGCTCCTAACTATGGCTACACCTTC.